The source of this TCR beta chain is a study of blood T cell repertoires in COVID-19. Germline V gives CDR1 LGHNA, CDR2 YSLEER. After removal of 1 base from V and 4 bases from J, the junction contained 9 bases not matched to a gene. This CDR3 has 17 amino acids. The table lists this clone with a count of one. Sequencing was performed with immunoSEQ multiplex PCR; in TCRdb, only in-frame clones are kept and a portion is missing. The table has about 190,000 clones, less than 80% seen once; the top ten hold around 12%. The V call is TRBV4-3, the J call TRBJ2-3; 9 bases align to TRBD2. The sequence was obtained from a woman aged 45-59 years with acute or convalescent COVID-19. The source material was peripheral blood. The CDR3 DNA follows: TGCGCCAGCAGCCAAGTACGGGGACTAGCTCCCGCAGATACGCAGTATTTT. Its translation: CASSQVRGLAPADTQYF.